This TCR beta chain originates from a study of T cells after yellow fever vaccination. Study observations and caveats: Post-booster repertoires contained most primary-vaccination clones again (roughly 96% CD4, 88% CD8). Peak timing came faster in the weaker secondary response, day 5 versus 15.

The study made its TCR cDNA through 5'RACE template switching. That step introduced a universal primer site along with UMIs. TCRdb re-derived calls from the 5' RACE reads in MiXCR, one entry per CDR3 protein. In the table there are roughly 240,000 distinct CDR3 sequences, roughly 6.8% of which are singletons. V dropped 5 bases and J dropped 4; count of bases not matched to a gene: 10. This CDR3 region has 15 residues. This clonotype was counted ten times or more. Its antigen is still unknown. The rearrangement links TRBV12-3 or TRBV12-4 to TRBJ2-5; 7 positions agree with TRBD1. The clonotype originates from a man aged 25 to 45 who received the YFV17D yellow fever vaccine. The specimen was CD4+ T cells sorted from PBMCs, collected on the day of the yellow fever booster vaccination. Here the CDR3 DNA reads TGTGCCAGCAGTAGACCTAACAGGGGATCAGAGACCCAGTACTTC. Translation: CASSRPNRGSETQYF.